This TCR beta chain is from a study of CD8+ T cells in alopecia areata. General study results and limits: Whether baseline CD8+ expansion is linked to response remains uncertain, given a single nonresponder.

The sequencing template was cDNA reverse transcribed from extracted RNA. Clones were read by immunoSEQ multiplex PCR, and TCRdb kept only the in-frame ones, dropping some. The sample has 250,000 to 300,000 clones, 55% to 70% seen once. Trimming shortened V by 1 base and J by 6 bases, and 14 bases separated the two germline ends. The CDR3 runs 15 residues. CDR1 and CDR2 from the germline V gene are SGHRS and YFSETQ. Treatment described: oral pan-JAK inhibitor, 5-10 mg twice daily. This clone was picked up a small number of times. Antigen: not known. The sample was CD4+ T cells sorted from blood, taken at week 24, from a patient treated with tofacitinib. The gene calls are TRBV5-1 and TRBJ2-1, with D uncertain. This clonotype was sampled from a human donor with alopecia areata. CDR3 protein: CASSLTGSRSNEQFF. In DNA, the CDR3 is TGCGCCAGCAGCTTGACCGGCTCGAGGTCCAATGAGCAGTTCTTC.